This T cell receptor (beta chain) was documented in a study of T cells expressing NK-cell markers. Study-wide background: Source material for TCR beta repertoires consisted of sorted CD3+CD56+NKG2C+, CD3+CD56+NKG2C- and CD3+CD56-NKG2C+ T cells. Notes on the study in general: Four donors likewise had their CD3+CD56-NKG2C+ fraction led by these clonotypes.

The CDR3 consists of 15 residues. The germline V gene encodes CDR1 DFQATT and CDR2 SNEGSKA (reference sequence). As concerns this clonotype: What it recognizes is unknown.

Generation of TCR beta cDNA was performed by 5'RACE template switching incorporating UMIs. With the 5' RACE reads reprocessed, TCRdb shows one record per CDR3 protein and no DNA. In total, the table holds a few hundred thousand distinct CDR3 sequences. The sample consisted of blood T cells: a sorted CD56 or NKG2C T cell subset, CD4+ or CD8+ T cells, or bulk PBMC T cells (not recorded which). The chain is built from TRBV20-1 and TRBJ2-1; as DNA is missing, the TRBD2 call by TCRdb cannot be tested. This TCR derives from a man between 18 and 35 years old in good health. The CDR3: CSASPPAGVSNEQFF.